Listed below are T cell receptor beta chains from one sample, sequenced in a study of blood T cell repertoires in COVID-19. Only in-frame clones appear in the TCRdb table, and some are missing; sequencing was by immunoSEQ multiplex PCR. Of more than 95,000 clones listed, 81% were seen once; the top ten hold about a sixth. The sequencing input was peripheral blood. The receptor source for this set is a man aged 30 to 45 with COVID-19, enrolled during active disease. The CDR3 runs from the conserved cysteine through the conserved F or W. D genes are given only for firm matches. Size is stated for part of the rows, as once, few or many counts, or as a class when the clone is expanded.

CDR3aa: CATSDPTGGQDEQYF; CDR3nt: TGTGCCACCAGTGATCCGACAGGGGGCCAGGACGAGCAGTACTTC; v_gene: TRBV24-1; j_gene: TRBJ2-7; d_gene: TRBD1; abundance: once
CDR3aa: CATSTPTGGPTLDTQYF; CDR3nt: TGTGCCACCAGCACCCCGACAGGGGGACCCACGTTAGATACGCAGTATTTT; v_gene: TRBV15; j_gene: TRBJ2-3; d_gene: TRBD1; abundance: -
CDR3aa: CASSEGTSFADEQFF; CDR3nt: TGTGCCAGCAGTGAGGGGACTAGTTTTGCCGATGAGCAGTTCTTC; v_gene: TRBV6-4; j_gene: TRBJ2-1; d_gene: TRBD2; abundance: -
CDR3aa: CASSEHYRGNTEAFF; CDR3nt: TGTGCCAGCAGTGAGCATTACAGGGGGAACACTGAAGCTTTCTTT; v_gene: TRBV2; j_gene: TRBJ1-1; d_gene: TRBD1; abundance: -
CDR3aa: CASTGGESTDTQYF; CDR3nt: TGTGCCAGCACGGGAGGTGAGAGCACAGATACGCAGTATTTT; v_gene: TRBV6-5; j_gene: TRBJ2-3; d_gene: TRBD2; abundance: -
CDR3aa: CASSEFRGGDTEAFF; CDR3nt: TGTGCCAGCAGTGAATTCAGGGGCGGCGACACTGAAGCTTTCTTT; v_gene: TRBV6-1; j_gene: TRBJ1-1; d_gene: -; abundance: few
CDR3aa: CAISRDRDTEAFF; CDR3nt: TGTGCCATCAGCAGGGATCGGGACACTGAAGCTTTCTTT; v_gene: TRBV10-3; j_gene: TRBJ1-1; d_gene: -; abundance: -
CDR3aa: CASSLYTDSPLHF; CDR3nt: TGTGCCAGCAGCCTTTATACGGATTCACCCCTCCACTTT; v_gene: TRBV5-4; j_gene: TRBJ1-6; d_gene: -; abundance: -
CDR3aa: CASSLNYRGEYGYTF; CDR3nt: TGTGCCAGCAGCCTAAATTACAGGGGGGAGTATGGCTACACCTTC; v_gene: TRBV13; j_gene: TRBJ1-2; d_gene: TRBD1; abundance: once
CDR3aa: CSVGEGNYGYTF; CDR3nt: TGCAGCGTTGGAGAGGGCAACTATGGCTACACCTTC; v_gene: TRBV29-1; j_gene: TRBJ1-2; d_gene: -; abundance: -
CDR3aa: CASSLEGSGQYEQYF; CDR3nt: TGTGCCAGCAGCTTAGAGGGAAGCGGTCAATACGAGCAGTACTTC; v_gene: TRBV13; j_gene: TRBJ2-7; d_gene: -; abundance: -
CDR3aa: CSVRGAANEQYF; CDR3nt: TGCAGCGTGCGGGGGGCGGCCAACGAGCAGTACTTC; v_gene: TRBV29-1; j_gene: TRBJ2-7; d_gene: TRBD2; abundance: -
CDR3aa: CSVDGRDTEAFF; CDR3nt: TGCAGCGTTGACGGGAGGGACACTGAAGCTTTCTTT; v_gene: TRBV29-1; j_gene: TRBJ1-1; d_gene: -; abundance: -
CDR3aa: CASQQGYGYTF; CDR3nt: TGTGCCAGCCAACAGGGGTATGGCTACACCTTC; v_gene: TRBV19; j_gene: TRBJ1-2; d_gene: TRBD1; abundance: few
CDR3aa: CASSQVADTEAFF; CDR3nt: TGTGCCAGCAGCCAAGTAGCGGATACTGAAGCTTTCTTT; v_gene: TRBV3-1/TRBV3-2; j_gene: TRBJ1-1; d_gene: -; abundance: -
CDR3aa: CASSLSTGKNEKLFF; CDR3nt: TGTGCCAGCAGTTTATCAACAGGGAAAAACGAAAAACTGTTTTTT; v_gene: TRBV27; j_gene: TRBJ1-4; d_gene: -; abundance: -
CDR3aa: CASRSGTGRSYEQYF; CDR3nt: TGCGCCAGCAGATCCGGGACAGGGCGTTCGTACGAGCAGTACTTC; v_gene: TRBV5-1; j_gene: TRBJ2-7; d_gene: TRBD1; abundance: once
CDR3aa: CSASGSSEAFF; CDR3nt: TGCAGTGCATCGGGTTCCTCTGAAGCTTTCTTT; v_gene: TRBV20-1; j_gene: TRBJ1-1; d_gene: -; abundance: -
CDR3aa: CSASRVFTDTQYF; CDR3nt: TGCAGTGCTAGTCGGGTATTCACAGATACGCAGTATTTT; v_gene: TRBV20-1; j_gene: TRBJ2-3; d_gene: -; abundance: -
CDR3aa: CASSRDRDVYGYTF; CDR3nt: TGTGCCAGCAGTAGGGACAGGGATGTCTATGGCTACACCTTC; v_gene: TRBV7-9; j_gene: TRBJ1-2; d_gene: TRBD1; abundance: -
CDR3aa: CASTPGGAGEKLFF; CDR3nt: TGTGCCAGCACCCCGGGGGGGGCCGGTGAAAAACTGTTTTTT; v_gene: TRBV6-5; j_gene: TRBJ1-4; d_gene: -; abundance: -
CDR3aa: CASSSGDRSIYGYTF; CDR3nt: TGTGCCAGCAGCTCCGGGGACAGGAGTATCTATGGCTACACCTTC; v_gene: TRBV5-5; j_gene: TRBJ1-2; d_gene: TRBD1; abundance: -
CDR3aa: CASSQGQGGQPQHF; CDR3nt: TGTGCCAGCAGCCAAGGACAGGGTGGTCAGCCCCAGCATTTT; v_gene: TRBV7-2; j_gene: TRBJ1-5; d_gene: TRBD1; abundance: many
CDR3aa: CASSLPSGGDEQFF; CDR3nt: TGTGCCAGCAGCTTGCCTAGCGGAGGAGATGAGCAGTTCTTC; v_gene: TRBV5-6; j_gene: TRBJ2-1; d_gene: TRBD2; abundance: -
CDR3aa: CASSVTGQSMSSYEQYF; CDR3nt: TGTGCCAGCAGCGTAACGGGACAGTCAATGAGCTCCTACGAGCAGTACTTC; v_gene: TRBV9; j_gene: TRBJ2-7; d_gene: TRBD1; abundance: once
CDR3aa: CSAIPSYEQYF; CDR3nt: TGCAGTGCCATTCCCTCCTACGAGCAGTACTTC; v_gene: TRBV20-1; j_gene: TRBJ2-7; d_gene: -; abundance: -
CDR3aa: CASSKTGAVTDTQYF; CDR3nt: TGCGCCAGCAGCAAGACAGGGGCAGTCACAGATACGCAGTATTTT; v_gene: TRBV4-1; j_gene: TRBJ2-3; d_gene: TRBD1; abundance: -
CDR3aa: CAFRGGVGYGYTF; CDR3nt: TGTGCCTTTCGGGGGGGTGTAGGGTATGGCTACACCTTC; v_gene: TRBV30; j_gene: TRBJ1-2; d_gene: -; abundance: -
CDR3aa: CSGKQGNTEAFF; CDR3nt: TGCAGCGGCAAACAGGGAAACACTGAAGCTTTCTTT; v_gene: TRBV29-1; j_gene: TRBJ1-1; d_gene: -; abundance: -
CDR3aa: CAISEFEEPSYNSPLHF; CDR3nt: TGTGCCATCAGTGAGTTTGAGGAACCCTCCTATAATTCACCCCTCCACTTT; v_gene: TRBV10-3; j_gene: TRBJ1-6; d_gene: -; abundance: -
CDR3aa: CASSPDRGTEAFF; CDR3nt: TGTGCCAGCTCTCCTGACAGGGGCACTGAAGCTTTCTTT; v_gene: TRBV18; j_gene: TRBJ1-1; d_gene: TRBD1; abundance: -
CDR3aa: CASSPQGAGNNYGYTF; CDR3nt: TGTGCCAGCAGCCCCCAGGGGGCCGGTAATAACTATGGCTACACCTTC; v_gene: TRBV7-2; j_gene: TRBJ1-2; d_gene: TRBD1; abundance: -
CDR3aa: CAIRRAGDEQETQYF; CDR3nt: TGTGCCATCAGGCGGGCAGGGGACGAACAAGAGACCCAGTACTTC; v_gene: TRBV10-3; j_gene: TRBJ2-5; d_gene: -; abundance: -
CDR3aa: CASTTLAGGLYEQYF; CDR3nt: TGTGCCAGCACCACTCTAGCGGGAGGGCTCTACGAGCAGTACTTC; v_gene: TRBV28; j_gene: TRBJ2-7; d_gene: TRBD2; abundance: -
CDR3aa: CASSISGQGTYEQYF; CDR3nt: TGTGCCAGTAGTATCAGTGGACAGGGAACTTACGAGCAGTACTTC; v_gene: TRBV19; j_gene: TRBJ2-7; d_gene: TRBD1; abundance: -
CDR3aa: CASCRVQGESGNTIYF; CDR3nt: TGTGCCAGTTGCCGGGTACAGGGCGAATCTGGAAACACCATATATTTT; v_gene: TRBV19; j_gene: TRBJ1-3; d_gene: -; abundance: -
CDR3aa: CASSPSGGPGEQYF; CDR3nt: TGTGCCAGCAGCCCTAGCGGGGGGCCGGGCGAGCAGTACTTC; v_gene: TRBV3-1/TRBV3-2; j_gene: TRBJ2-7; d_gene: TRBD2; abundance: once
CDR3aa: CASSLRGLGYTF; CDR3nt: TGTGCCAGCAGTCTCAGGGGGCTTGGCTACACCTTC; v_gene: TRBV6-2/TRBV6-3; j_gene: TRBJ1-2; d_gene: TRBD1; abundance: -
CDR3aa: CASSSRGERTEAFF; CDR3nt: TGTGCCAGTAGTAGCAGGGGGGAGAGGACTGAAGCTTTCTTT; v_gene: TRBV19; j_gene: TRBJ1-1; d_gene: TRBD1; abundance: -
CDR3aa: CASSAAGLPLFTDTQYF; CDR3nt: TGTGCCAGCAGCGCGGCCGGACTTCCCCTATTCACAGATACGCAGTATTTT; v_gene: TRBV9; j_gene: TRBJ2-3; d_gene: -; abundance: once
CDR3aa: CASSVNNQPQHF; CDR3nt: TGTGCCAGCAGCGTAAACAATCAGCCCCAGCATTTT; v_gene: TRBV25-1; j_gene: TRBJ1-5; d_gene: -; abundance: -
CDR3aa: CASSLVLAGGTNEQFF; CDR3nt: TGTGCCAGCAGCTTGGTTCTAGCGGGGGGGACCAATGAGCAGTTCTTC; v_gene: TRBV5-6; j_gene: TRBJ2-1; d_gene: TRBD2; abundance: -
CDR3aa: CASSRGQSNTGELFF; CDR3nt: TGTGCCAGCAGTAGAGGACAGTCGAACACCGGGGAGCTGTTTTTT; v_gene: TRBV6-5; j_gene: TRBJ2-2; d_gene: -; abundance: -
CDR3aa: CASTTGQGAKGYTF; CDR3nt: TGTGCCAGCACCACAGGACAGGGGGCGAAAGGCTACACCTTC; v_gene: TRBV28; j_gene: TRBJ1-2; d_gene: TRBD1; abundance: -
CDR3aa: CASSSTGLPGNKLFF; CDR3nt: TGTGCCAGCAGTTCTACGGGACTCCCGGGGAACAAACTGTTTTTT; v_gene: TRBV27; j_gene: TRBJ1-4; d_gene: -; abundance: -
CDR3aa: CASSDSQTGQVYGYTF; CDR3nt: TGTGCCAGCAGTGATAGCCAGACAGGACAGGTCTATGGCTACACCTTC; v_gene: TRBV25-1; j_gene: TRBJ1-2; d_gene: TRBD1; abundance: -
CDR3aa: CASSFNQASYGYTF; CDR3nt: TGTGCCAGCAGCTTTAATCAGGCATCATATGGCTACACCTTC; v_gene: TRBV5-4; j_gene: TRBJ1-2; d_gene: -; abundance: few
CDR3aa: CASSAGTGWVAQHF; CDR3nt: TGTGCCAGCAGTGCGGGGACAGGGTGGGTGGCCCAGCATTTT; v_gene: TRBV28; j_gene: TRBJ1-5; d_gene: TRBD1; abundance: -